This paragraph covers one TCR beta chain sequence. The data were obtained in a study of blood T cell repertoires in COVID-19. Whole-study context: T cells, B-cell-depleted T cells, or PBMCs supplied cDNA or gDNA.

The authors' processing: How many nucleated cells were present was estimated from reference gene primer amplification. Measured with immunoSEQ multiplex PCR; TCRdb has only the in-frame clones, and not every one. Clone size and the V and J calls come from that table; the DNA yielded D and trimming. The sample has around 56,000 clones, 80% seen once. Germline V lookup: CDR1 KGHDR, CDR2 SFDVKD. This CDR3 spans 13 amino acids. After removal of 9 bases from V and 12 bases from J, the junction contained 11 bases not matched to a gene. This chain uses TRBV24-1 with TRBJ2-1; 9 bases agree with TRBD1. This TCR derives from a man aged 60 to 69 with acute or convalescent COVID-19. Sequenced sample: peripheral blood. The CDR3 nucleotides read TGTGCCACCGAAGGACAGGGGCGGGTCGGGCAGTTCTTC. Amino acids: CATEGQGRVGQFF.